A selection of T cell receptor beta chains follows, all from one sample in a study of cytomegalovirus exposure and HLA in healthy donors. Measured with immunoSEQ multiplex PCR; TCRdb has only the in-frame clones, and not every one. This sample yields about 210,000 clones, of which about four fifths are seen a single time; 6% belongs to the top ten. Specimen: PBMCs. These receptor sequences come from a middle-aged man in good health and CMV-seropositive. Both conserved end residues are part of each CDR3. The D gene is left open where the match is weak. Not all rows give a size; the values are once, few, many and, for expanded clones, a class.

v_gene	d_gene	abundance	j_gene	CDR3aa	CDR3nt
TRBV19	NA	NA	TRBJ1-4	CASSIGQATNEKLFF	TGTGCCAGTAGTATAGGTCAGGCTACTAATGAAAAACTGTTTTTT
TRBV19	NA	NA	TRBJ2-2	CASSGWSGAGELFF	TGTGCCAGTTCGGGGTGGAGTGGAGCCGGGGAGCTGTTTTTT
TRBV27	NA	NA	TRBJ2-6	CASSLIRGVSGANVLTF	TGTGCCAGCAGTTTAATCAGGGGTGTCTCTGGGGCCAACGTCCTGACTTTC
TRBV27	NA	NA	TRBJ1-5	CASSLSLEGNNQPQHF	TGTGCCAGCAGTTTAAGCCTCGAGGGAAACAATCAGCCCCAGCATTTT
TRBV5-4	TRBD2	NA	TRBJ2-3	CASSLGGLAGVTDTQYF	TGTGCCAGCAGCTTGGGTGGACTAGCGGGAGTCACAGATACGCAGTATTTT
TRBV5-8	NA	NA	TRBJ1-2	CASSSRRSNYGYTF	TGTGCCAGCAGTTCCAGGCGATCTAACTATGGCTACACCTTC
TRBV11-3	NA	NA	TRBJ1-2	CASSLGGLAGYTF	TGTGCCAGCAGCTTAGGGGGCTTGGCTGGCTACACCTTC
TRBV12-5	TRBD1	NA	TRBJ2-5	CASGLSRTGWQETQYF	TGTGCTAGTGGTTTGTCTCGGACAGGGTGGCAAGAGACCCAGTACTTC
TRBV6-5	NA	NA	TRBJ2-1	CASSYSSSLDNEQFF	TGTGCCAGCAGTTACTCTAGCAGCCTGGACAATGAGCAGTTCTTC
TRBV7-9	TRBD2	NA	TRBJ2-1	CASSQTSGDNEQFF	TGTGCCAGCAGCCAGACTAGCGGGGACAATGAGCAGTTCTTC
TRBV6-5	TRBD2	NA	TRBJ2-1	CASSYGLAGSEQFF	TGTGCCAGCAGTTACGGGCTAGCGGGATCTGAGCAGTTCTTC
TRBV30	NA	NA	TRBJ1-5	CAWSIRRGGVVNQPQHF	TGTGCCTGGAGTATTCGACGGGGAGGGGTGGTCAATCAGCCCCAGCATTTT
TRBV4-2	TRBD2	NA	TRBJ2-1	CASSRTSGSSREQFF	TGTGCCAGCAGCCGGACTAGCGGGTCTTCTCGGGAGCAGTTCTTC
TRBV15	TRBD1	NA	TRBJ2-3	CATSIDRASTDTQYF	TGTGCCACCAGCATAGACAGGGCTAGCACAGATACGCAGTATTTT
TRBV19	TRBD1	NA	TRBJ1-1	CASSVGTGGTEAFF	TGTGCCAGTAGTGTCGGGACAGGGGGGACTGAAGCTTTCTTT
TRBV10-1	TRBD1	NA	TRBJ1-1	CASSERTGITEAFF	TGCGCCAGCAGTGAGAGGACAGGGATTACTGAAGCTTTCTTT
TRBV7-2	NA	NA	TRBJ1-1	CASSLVGPGNTEAFF	TGTGCCAGCAGCTTAGTGGGCCCTGGGAACACTGAAGCTTTCTTT
TRBV5-1	NA	NA	TRBJ1-5	CASSQGDYSNQPQHF	TGCGCCAGCAGTCAAGGGGATTATAGCAATCAGCCCCAGCATTTT
TRBV27	TRBD2	once	TRBJ2-2	CASSLSASGRATGELFF	TGTGCCAGCAGTTTATCGGCTAGCGGGAGGGCGACCGGGGAGCTGTTTTTT
TRBV6-1	NA	few	TRBJ1-5	CASDYPGGDQPQHF	TGTGCCAGCGATTACCCGGGGGGAGATCAGCCCCAGCATTTT
TRBV10-2	NA	NA	TRBJ2-3	CASSESAGALSDTQYF	TGCGCCAGCAGTGAGTCGGCAGGGGCGCTGTCAGATACGCAGTATTTT
TRBV18	NA	NA	TRBJ1-1	CASSPGTMNTEAFF	TGTGCCAGCTCACCGGGCACCATGAACACTGAAGCTTTCTTT
TRBV5-1	TRBD1	NA	TRBJ1-4	CASRAKTGANEKLFF	TGCGCCAGCAGAGCAAAGACAGGGGCAAATGAAAAACTGTTTTTT
TRBV7-8	NA	NA	TRBJ1-5	CASSHNAGQDQPQHF	TGTGCCAGCAGCCACAATGCAGGACAAGATCAGCCCCAGCATTTT
TRBV5-6	TRBD1	NA	TRBJ1-6	CASSPTGSNSPLHF	TGTGCCAGCAGCCCGACAGGGTCGAATTCACCCCTCCACTTT
TRBV2	TRBD1	NA	TRBJ1-5	CASSEAGGQAGEWPQHF	TGTGCCAGCAGTGAAGCGGGGGGACAGGCTGGTGAATGGCCCCAGCATTTT
TRBV5-1	NA	NA	TRBJ2-5	CASTPLTSKVGETQYF	TGCGCCAGCACCCCTCTTACTAGTAAGGTCGGAGAGACCCAGTACTTC
TRBV4-1	NA	NA	TRBJ1-1	CASSQVLIRAGGTEAFF	TGCGCCAGCAGCCAAGTGTTAATACGGGCGGGCGGCACTGAAGCTTTCTTT
TRBV4-2	NA	NA	TRBJ1-1	CASGDRDFPFF	TGTGCCAGTGGGGACCGGGACTTCCCTTTCTTT
TRBV30	NA	NA	TRBJ2-7	CAWSWQGSYEQYF	TGTGCCTGGAGTTGGCAGGGTTCCTACGAGCAGTACTTC
TRBV27	NA	NA	TRBJ1-2	CASSSDGGGGYTF	TGTGCCAGCAGTTCGGACGGTGGGGGGGGCTACACCTTC